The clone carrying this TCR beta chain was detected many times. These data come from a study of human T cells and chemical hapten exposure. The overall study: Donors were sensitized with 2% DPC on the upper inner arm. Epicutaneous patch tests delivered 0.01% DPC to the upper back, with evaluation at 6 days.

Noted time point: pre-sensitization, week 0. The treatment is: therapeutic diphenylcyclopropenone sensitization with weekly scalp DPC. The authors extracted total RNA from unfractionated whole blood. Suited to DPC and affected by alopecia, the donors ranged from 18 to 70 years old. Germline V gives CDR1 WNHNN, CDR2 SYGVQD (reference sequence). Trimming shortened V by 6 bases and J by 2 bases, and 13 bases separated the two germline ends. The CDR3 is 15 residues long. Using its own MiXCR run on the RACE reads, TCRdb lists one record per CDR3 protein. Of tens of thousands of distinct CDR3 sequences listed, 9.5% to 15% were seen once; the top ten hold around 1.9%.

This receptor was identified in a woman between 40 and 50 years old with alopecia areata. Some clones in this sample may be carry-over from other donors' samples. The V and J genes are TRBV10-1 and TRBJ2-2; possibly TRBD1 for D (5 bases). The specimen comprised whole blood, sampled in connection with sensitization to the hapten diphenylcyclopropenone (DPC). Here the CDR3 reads CASSGGRGNTGELFF. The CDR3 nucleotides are TGCGCCAGCAGCGGCGGAAGGGGCAACACCGGGGAGCTGTTTTTT.